The 13 T cell receptor beta chains given below trace back to one sample, sequenced in a study of identical twins. TCRdb reanalysed the 5' RACE reads using MiXCR and keeps one entry per CDR3 protein. The data hold nearly 650,000 distinct CDR3 sequences, with 7.1% observed a single time. Another study also made use of these data, one on yellow fever vaccine responses in identical twins.

Sequences were obtained from PBMCs. All receptors come from a woman aged 18 to 35 in good health.

CDR3: CATSDFTGAVNEQFF. In DNA form, the CDR3 reads TGTGCCACCAGTGATTTTACAGGGGCGGTGAATGAGCAGTTCTTC. The V and J genes are TRBV24-1 and TRBJ2-1, with 7 bases fitting TRBD1. CDR3 length: 15 amino acids. The V segment lost 1 base and the J segment 7 bases; nucleotides outside the gene matches: 6. Germline V gene lookup returns CDR1 KGHDR and CDR2 SFDVKD.

J is TRBJ1-6 and V is TRBV29-1; 9 positions agree with TRBD1. CDR1 is SQVTM and CDR2 is ANQGSEA in the germline V gene. This CDR3 contains 13 residues. The J segment lost 10 bases and the V segment lost 2 bases, leaving 3 bases of the junction unmatched. In DNA form, the CDR3 reads TGCAGCGTTGAAACGGACAGGGGATCACCCCTCCACTTT. This encodes CSVETDRGSPLHF.

This clonotype was counted at least ten times. The V and J genes are TRBV7-2 and TRBJ2-1; tentative D call: TRBD2 (5 bases). V shed 8 bases and J shed 0 bases, with 14 bases lying between them. Germline lookup yields CDR1 SGHTA and CDR2 FQGNSA. This CDR3 comprises 15 residues. For the CDR3, the DNA is TGTGCCAGCTGTTCAACGGGGTACTCCTACAATGAGCAGTTCTTC. Translated, it gives CASCSTGYSYNEQFF.

The rearrangement links TRBV6-1 to TRBJ2-5; D possibly matches TRBD1 or TRBD2 (5 bases each). The V gene's germline CDR1 is MNHNS and CDR2 SASEGT. CDR3 length: 14 residues. V was shortened by 6 bases and J by 1 base, with 12 bases between the two germline ends. Here the CDR3 reads CASSPGPTQETQYF. As DNA, the CDR3 is TGTGCCAGCAGCCCGGGACCCACCCAAGAGACCCAGTACTTC.

The chain recombines TRBV20-1 with TRBJ1-5; D is ambiguous. This CDR3 region has 14 residues. Per the germline V gene, CDR1 is DFQATT and CDR2 is SNEGSKA (reference sequence). Trimming cost V 8 bases and J 3 bases, with 17 bases left between them. The CDR3 spells CSLTARQDNQPQHF. In DNA, the CDR3 is TGCAGTCTCACGGCCCGACAAGACAATCAGCCCCAGCATTTT.

This clonotype was detected many times. The chain has TRBV24-1 and TRBJ2-2, with D maybe TRBD2 (5 bases). The CDR3 length is 14 residues. The germline V and J ends were trimmed by 7 bases and 1 base, with 9 bases remaining between them. Germline CDR1 KGHDR, CDR2 SFDVKD. CDR3 protein: CATRRAGNTGELFF. Here the CDR3 DNA reads TGTGCCACCAGGCGGGCAGGGAACACCGGGGAGCTGTTTTTT.

This clonotype was observed at least ten times. In DNA, the CDR3 is TGCAGTGCTGGCCTAGCGGGAGGTGGTGAGTGGGAGACCCAGTACTTC. Protein product: CSAGLAGGGEWETQYF. This chain connects TRBV20-1 to TRBJ2-5; 11 bases map to TRBD2. J gave up 5 bases and V 5 bases, and 13 bases lay outside the gene matches. Germline V gives CDR1 DFQATT, CDR2 SNEGSKA (reference sequence). The CDR3 has 16 residues.

This clonotype showed up just a few times. The chain carries TRBV18 and TRBJ2-1; TRBD1 might be the D (5 bases). This CDR3 is built from 14 residues. V was clipped by 3 bases and J by 8 bases, with 14 bases between them. Looked up from germline, CDR1 is KGHSH and CDR2 is LQKENI. The CDR3 region has the DNA TGTGCCAGCTCACCGTACGACAGATCCGATGAGCAGTTCTTC. It is translated as CASSPYDRSDEQFF.

In its sample, this clonotype was seen a few times. J is TRBJ1-2 and V is TRBV14; D gene unclear. The CDR3 loop spans 12 amino acids. Germline assignment: CDR1 SGHDN and CDR2 FVKESK. The germline V and J ends were trimmed by 3 bases and 1 base, with 3 bases remaining between them. CDR3 sequence: CASSHNNYGYTF. The CDR3 bases are TGTGCCAGCAGCCATAATAACTATGGCTACACCTTC.

J is TRBJ1-1 and V is TRBV21-1. TRBV21-1 is a pseudogene locus. CDR3 length equals 15 residues. CDR3 residues: CASSKDSGGRTEAFF. The CDR3 DNA follows: TGTGCCAGCAGCAAAGACTCAGGAGGGAGGACTGAAGCTTTCTTT.

There are many counts of this clonotype. The chain joins TRBV5-1 to TRBJ2-7; D is unresolved. V dropped 4 bases and J dropped 0 bases, with 11 bases sitting between them. Germline V gene data show CDR1 as SGHRS and CDR2 as YFSETQ. CDR3 length: 14 amino acids. In DNA form, the CDR3 reads TGCGCCAGCAGCCCAAACCCGAGCTCCTACGAGCAGTACTTC. This gives the protein CASSPNPSSYEQYF.

This clonotype was counted at least ten times. This rearrangement joins TRBV24-1 to TRBJ2-1, with 8 bases matching TRBD1. With V trimmed by 4 bases and J by 0 bases, 4 bases remained unmatched. In germline, CDR1 is KGHDR, CDR2 SFDVKD. The CDR3 totals 16 residues. The CDR3 sequence is CATSDRTGNSYNEQFF. The DNA for the CDR3 is TGTGCCACCAGTGACCGGACAGGGAACTCCTACAATGAGCAGTTCTTC.

This clonotype has just a few counts. Its ends do not fully match the called genes, so a read error is possible. This chain links TRBV27 with TRBJ1-1; D is unresolved. This CDR3 contains 11 residues. Germline V gene sequence: CDR1 MNHEY, CDR2 SMNVEV (reference sequence). CDR3 nucleotide sequence: TGTGCCAGCAAACGAAACAGTGAAGCTTTCTTT. Translation gives CASKRNSEAFF.